This passage covers 10 T cell receptor beta chains from one sample sequenced in a study of memory CD8 T cells in hepatitis C reinfection (dated by TCRdb to 2015 to 2018). The intended sense of this specimen's time point label: late/post reinfection, 12 to 24 weeks after detection. TCR sequencing was performed on the sorted cells directly ex vivo, without any in vitro expansion beforehand. The method behind the library was the immunoSEQ multiplex PCR assay. The clones in this table, taken by TCRdb from immuneACCESS, are in-frame only. Not every clone is retained; where verified, under half of the shortfall comes from an unresolved V gene, and the cause of the rest is unknown. The table for this sample lists approximately 46,000 clones; 80% to 90% of them were counted only once. 0.65% to 0.9% of the sample lies in the top ten. Sequences were obtained from naive CD8+ T cells sorted from blood. In light of the paper, this sample's cell subset or site label describes: total naive CD8+CD45RO- T cells. Receptors originate from a man aged 18 to 30 with hepatitis C virus infection.

This chain links TRBV5-4 with TRBJ2-5; 10 bases align to TRBD1. J lost 5 bases, V lost 3 bases, and 7 bases had no gene match. Germline assignment: CDR1 SGHNT and CDR2 YYREEE (reference sequence). The CDR3 has 15 amino acids. The chain's CDR3 is CASSSDRGREETQYF. The CDR3 coding sequence is TGTGCCAGCAGCTCCGACAGGGGGCGCGAGGAGACCCAGTACTTC. The full variable domain, completed using reference TRBV5-4 and TRBJ2-5, is ETGVTQSPTHLIKTRGQQVTLRCSSQSGHNTVSWYQQALGQGPQFIFQYYREEENGRGNFPPRFSGLQFPNYSSELNVNALELDDSALYLCASSSDRGREETQYFGPGTRLLVL.

The rearrangement joins TRBV6-1 to TRBJ1-2; no definite D call. Germline CDR1 reads MNHNS; CDR2 reads SASEGT. CDR3 size: 14 residues. V lost 8 bases and J 8 bases, leaving 21 bases between the germline ends. The CDR3 region is CASGPREGMGGYTF. CDR3 DNA: TGTGCCAGCGGCCCAAGGGAGGGAATGGGGGGCTACACCTTC.

The rearrangement links TRBV7-9 to TRBJ1-5; D not resolved. This CDR3 has 14 amino acids. Germline CDR1 reads SEHNR; CDR2 reads FQNEAQ (reference sequence). Trimming removed 3 bases from V and 3 bases from J, with 9 bases in between. CDR3 DNA: TGTGCCAGCAGCTTTACGGGGTCCAATCAGCCCCAGCATTTT. This gives the protein CASSFTGSNQPQHF.

This clone was picked up a small number of times. This chain connects TRBV7-9 to TRBJ1-1, with 8 bases fitting TRBD1. CDR1 is SEHNR, CDR2 FQNEAQ, per germline (reference sequence). The ends lost 7 bases at V and 8 bases at J; junction bases unmatched: 6. The CDR3 length is 12 residues. CDR3 region: CASIGQGGEAFF. The DNA of the CDR3 is TGTGCCAGCATCGGACAGGGTGGAGAAGCTTTCTTT.

The chain carries TRBV2 and TRBJ2-1, with 10 bases lining up with TRBD2. Trimming took 9 bases from V and 3 from J; bases not matched to a gene: 2. Germline V gives CDR1 SNHLY, CDR2 FYNNEI. The length of the CDR3 is 13 residues. In DNA form, the CDR3 reads TGTGCCAGTGGGACTAGCGTCTACAATGAGCAGTTCTTC. This translates into CASGTSVYNEQFF. Complete variable domain (other parts from reference TRBV2 and TRBJ2-1): EPEVTQTPSHQVTQMGQEVILRCVPISNHLYFYWYRQILGQKVEFLVSFYNNEISEKSEIFDDQFSVERPDGSNFTLKIRSTKLEDSAMYFCASGTSVYNEQFFGPGTRLTVL.

J is TRBJ1-1 and V is TRBV4-3; TRBD1 agrees at 7 bases. The germline gives CDR1 LGHNA, CDR2 YSLEER. V dropped 0 bases and J dropped 3; count of bases not matched to a gene: 7. The CDR3 consists of 16 residues. The CDR3 region is CASSQDRRQGDTEAFF. The DNA of the CDR3 is TGCGCCAGCAGCCAAGATAGGAGACAGGGTGACACTGAAGCTTTCTTT.

This clone appeared a few times. This chain uses TRBV6-1 with TRBJ1-1, with D tentatively TRBD1 (5 bases). Germline CDR1 reads MNHNS; CDR2 reads SASEGT. The CDR3 has 17 residues. V lost 4 bases, J lost 0 bases, and 18 bases lay in between. CDR3 region: CASSAQGPIGLNTEAFF. As DNA, the CDR3 is TGTGCCAGCAGTGCTCAGGGCCCCATCGGATTGAACACTGAAGCTTTCTTT.

This chain links TRBV7-9 with TRBJ1-4; 9 bases align to TRBD1. The ends lost 1 base at V and 8 bases at J; junction bases unmatched: 14. The CDR3 has 18 residues. Germline V CDR1 and CDR2: SEHNR, FQNEAQ (reference sequence). Here the CDR3 DNA reads TGTGCCAGCAGCTTAGGAGACAGGGGGAGAAGGCATGGCGAAAAACTGTTTTTT. This encodes CASSLGDRGRRHGEKLFF.

This rearrangement joins TRBV6-5 to TRBJ2-7; 8 bases are a match to TRBD1. The junction had 6 bases not matched to a gene; V was cut back by 0 bases and J by 5 bases. CDR1 and CDR2 from the germline V gene are MNHEY and SVGAGI. This CDR3 contains 15 residues. CDR3 DNA sequence: TGTGCCAGCAGTTACTCGAGGCCAGGGGGCAACGAGCAGTACGTC. This gives the protein CASSYSRPGGNEQYV.

This clone was seen just once. The rearrangement joins TRBV27 to TRBJ2-7; a weak D match, TRBD2 (7 bases). The V gene's germline CDR1 is MNHEY and CDR2 SMNVEV (reference sequence). The CDR3 has 14 residues. V was clipped by 5 bases and J by 4 bases, with 15 bases between them. The DNA of the CDR3 is TGTGCCAGCAGTCCAACAGGGAGGGAGTACGAGCAGTACGTC. Protein: CASSPTGREYEQYV.